This TCR beta chain was documented in a study of identical twins. Healthy Caucasian individuals made up all the donors. This clonotype has only a few counts. Its cognate antigen is unknown. Each cDNA held unique molecular identifiers, and template switching gave it a universal primer site. TCRdb redid the calling of the 5' RACE reads with MiXCR, one entry per CDR3 protein. The sample lists 510,000 or so distinct CDR3 sequences; 12% to 15% were seen once. The CDR3 extends over 15 amino acids. The J segment lost 8 bases and the V segment lost 6 bases, leaving 13 bases of the junction unmatched. Germline CDR1 is MNHEY and CDR2 is SVGEGT. Study-wide points: Zero-insertion analyses could be partly confounded by invariant MAIT and iNKT cells.

These data also formed part of another study, on yellow fever vaccine responses in identical twins.

V gene TRBV6-2 or TRBV6-3 combines with J gene TRBJ2-4, with 7 bases that match TRBD2. Sequencing was done on a sample of CD4+ T cells sorted from blood. This TCR derives from a woman aged 18-29 years in good health. The CDR3 DNA is TGTGCCAGCAGGGGGGGGGGTAGCGGGTCACACATTCAGTACTTC. Translation: CASRGGGSGSHIQYF.